This TCR beta chain derives from a study of blood T cell repertoires in COVID-19. Study details: COVID-19 samples, acute and convalescent, were from the United States, Italy and Spain.

Enrollees, about 18 to 100 years old, lived in about two dozen US areas. Clinical history reported by participants formed the basis on which cohorts were assigned. The CDR3 is made up of 15 amino acids. The germline V gene encodes CDR1 SGHRS and CDR2 YFSETQ. V shed 4 bases and J shed 0 bases, with 13 bases lying between them. Per the authors' pipeline: Amplification from reference gene primers served as the basis for estimated nucleated cell counts. Repertoires were generated with immunoSEQ multiplex PCR, while TCRdb's copy carries only in-frame clones and drops some. That table furnishes V, J and clone size, whereas the DNA furnished D and trimming. This sample has a few hundred thousand clones, with under 90% found just once.

The rearrangement joins TRBV5-1 to TRBJ1-1; unclear D gene. The sequence derives from a woman aged 25 to 39 who had recovered from COVID-19. Specimen: PBMCs or T cells enriched from blood (not recorded which). The CDR3 DNA follows: TGCGCCAGCAGCACTGTGACGGGTATGAACACTGAAGCTTTCTTT. It translates to CASSTVTGMNTEAFF.